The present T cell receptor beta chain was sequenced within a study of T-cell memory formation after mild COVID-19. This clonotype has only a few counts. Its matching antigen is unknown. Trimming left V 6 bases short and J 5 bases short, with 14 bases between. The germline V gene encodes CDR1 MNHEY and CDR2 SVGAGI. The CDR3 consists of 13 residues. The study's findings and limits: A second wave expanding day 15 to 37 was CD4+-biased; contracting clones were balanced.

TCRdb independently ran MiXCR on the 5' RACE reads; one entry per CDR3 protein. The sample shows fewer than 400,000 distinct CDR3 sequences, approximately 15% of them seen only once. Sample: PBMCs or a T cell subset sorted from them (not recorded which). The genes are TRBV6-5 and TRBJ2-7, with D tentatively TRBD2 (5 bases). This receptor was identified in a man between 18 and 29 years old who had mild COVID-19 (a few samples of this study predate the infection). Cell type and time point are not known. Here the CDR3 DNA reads TGTGCCAGCAGATCGAGGTCCGGGGACGAGCAGTACTTC. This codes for CASRSRSGDEQYF.